Presented here are 16 T cell receptor beta chains from one specimen sequenced in a study of CD4 T cells in relation to SARS-CoV-2 and coronaviruses. Their antigens remain unidentified. Data came from immunoSEQ multiplex PCR; TCRdb stores just in-frame clones and leaves some out. The sample holds some 16,000 clones, about 82% seen once. CD4+ T cells from unexposed donors were obtained before the COVID-19 pandemic (2011-2018). After about 10 days of culture, CD4+ T cells were isolated. Material for sequencing was CD4+ T cells from PBMCs, cultured in vitro. These receptors came from a human donor in good health.

The genes are TRBV7-9 and TRBJ2-5; possible D gene TRBD1, 6 bases. The V end lost 1 base, the J end lost 2 bases, and 11 bases lay between the germline ends. Germline values: CDR1 SEHNR, CDR2 FQNEAQ (reference sequence). The CDR3 spans 15 residues. CDR3 sequence (DNA): TGTGCCAGCAGCTTAGAAGGACAGTCACAAGAGACCCAGTACTTC. This translates into CASSLEGQSQETQYF.

This chain joins TRBV6-5 and TRBJ1-5; D might be TRBD1 (6 bases). Trimming cost V 5 bases and J 8 bases, with 13 bases left between them. Germline V lookup: CDR1 MNHEY, CDR2 SVGAGI. CDR3 size: 13 residues. The CDR3 here is CASSRRGGEPQHF. CDR3 nucleotide sequence: TGTGCCAGCAGTCGGAGGGGGGGAGAGCCCCAGCATTTT.

This clone has just a few counts. The rearrangement uses TRBV20-1 and TRBJ1-3; D uncertain. The germline gives CDR1 DFQATT, CDR2 SNEGSKA (reference sequence). The V gene lost 6 bases and the J gene lost 4 bases, with 7 bases spanning the gap. CDR3 length equals 11 residues. CDR3 nucleotides: TGCAGTGCCTACCTCGGAAACACCATATATTTT. Translating it yields CSAYLGNTIYF.

This chain links TRBV5-4 with TRBJ1-2, with a possible D match to TRBD1 (5 bases). Per germline, CDR1 SGHNT and CDR2 YYREEE (reference sequence). The CDR3 loop spans 14 amino acids. V shed 4 bases and J shed 3 bases, with 13 bases lying between them. The CDR3 sequence: CASSLSGFDYGYTF. CDR3 coding DNA: TGTGCCAGCAGCCTGTCAGGGTTTGACTATGGCTACACCTTC.

This sequence joins TRBV20-1 and TRBJ2-7; TRBD1 aligns across 7 bases. The CDR3 totals 13 residues. Germline CDR1 DFQATT, CDR2 SNEGSKA (reference sequence). J was trimmed by 2 bases and V by 3 bases; bases with no gene match: 4. CDR3 residues: CSASPGQTYEQYF. DNA of the CDR3: TGCAGTGCTAGTCCGGGACAGACCTACGAGCAGTACTTC.

The chain couples TRBV11-2 to TRBJ2-7, with D possibly matching TRBD1 (6 bases). V shed 2 bases and J shed 2 bases, with 13 bases lying between them. CDR1 and CDR2 from the germline V gene are SGHAT and FQNNGV. This CDR3 is 15 amino acids long. The CDR3 spells CASSLIGTPTYEQYF. As DNA, the CDR3 is TGTGCCAGCAGCTTAATTGGGACACCTACCTACGAGCAGTACTTC.

The table lists this clone with a few counts. The chain links TRBV20-1 to TRBJ2-2; a weak D match, TRBD2 (6 bases). Per germline, CDR1 DFQATT and CDR2 SNEGSKA (reference sequence). CDR3 length: 14 amino acids. The CDR3 protein is CRASSGGNTGELFF. CDR3 coding DNA: TGCAGGGCCAGTAGCGGAGGGAACACCGGGGAGCTGTTTTTT.

J is TRBJ1-5 and V is TRBV2; 9 bases fit TRBD1. This CDR3 contains 14 residues. V was clipped by 6 bases and J by 4 bases; unmatched bases: 4. The V gene's germline CDR1 is SNHLY and CDR2 FYNNEI. The CDR3 sequence is CASRGTGQNQPQHF. Here the CDR3 DNA reads TGTGCCAGCAGGGGGACAGGGCAAAATCAGCCCCAGCATTTT.

The chain carries TRBV7-9 and TRBJ2-7, with 7 bases that match TRBD1. V shed 8 bases and J 2 bases; nucleotides not matched to a gene: 3. Germline CDR1 reads SEHNR; CDR2 reads FQNEAQ (reference sequence). The CDR3 is 12 amino acids. The CDR3 sequence: CASSGQPYEQYF. DNA of the CDR3: TGTGCCAGCTCGGGACAGCCCTACGAGCAGTACTTC.

The chain uses TRBV5-4 and TRBJ2-3; D is possibly TRBD2 (6 bases). CDR3 length: 17 residues. Trimming stripped 9 bases from V and 2 bases from J, with 25 bases between. The germline CDR1 and CDR2 sequences are SGHNT and YYREEE (reference sequence). DNA for the CDR3: TGTGCCACCGAGCCCTACGAGGGAGGCCCTGTCACAGATACGCAGTATTTT. It translates to CATEPYEGGPVTDTQYF.

The chain uses TRBV10-3 and TRBJ2-7, with D possibly TRBD2 on 7 matching bases. The germline V gene encodes CDR1 ENHRY and CDR2 SYGVKD. Trimming took 11 bases from V and 6 from J, leaving 23 bases between them. The CDR3 is 14 residues long. The CDR3 DNA is TGTGCCTCTCGAGGGGGGGCTTCGCCTGCCGAGCAGTACTTC. As protein: CASRGGASPAEQYF.

This clone appeared a single time. The CDR3 sequence: CASSLEGGDGYTF. The CDR3 bases are TGTGCCAGCAGCTTAGAAGGGGGCGATGGCTACACCTTC. V is TRBV7-2 and J is TRBJ1-2, with TRBD1 matching over 7 bases. The trim removed 1 base at V and 6 bases at J, leaving 2 bases unmatched. This CDR3 region has 13 residues. The germline CDR1 and CDR2 sequences are SGHTA and FQGNSA.

This clone was seen once. The gene calls are TRBV18 and TRBJ2-1, with TRBD1 matching 8 bases. V lost 5 bases to trimming and J lost 0 bases; unmatched junction nucleotides: 3. Germline V gene sequence: CDR1 KGHSH, CDR2 LQKENI. The CDR3 totals 15 residues. The CDR3 DNA follows: TGTGCCAGCTCAGCCGGGACAGGCTCCTACAATGAGCAGTTCTTC. Translating gives CASSAGTGSYNEQFF.

The chain combines TRBV3-1 (or the pseudogene TRBV3-2) with TRBJ2-7; 8 nucleotides match TRBD2. The germline CDR1 and CDR2 sequences are LGHDT and YNNKEL (reference sequence). This CDR3 region has 14 residues. The junction had 6 bases not matched to a gene; V was cut back by 3 bases and J by 5 bases. The DNA for the CDR3 is TGTGCCAGCAGCCATAGGTCCGGGAGGGACGAGCAGTACTTC. Translation: CASSHRSGRDEQYF.

The V and J genes are TRBV6-1 and TRBJ2-1, with D unresolved. This CDR3 region has 15 residues. Germline CDR1 reads MNHNS; CDR2 reads SASEGT. V lost 1 base and J 0 bases, leaving 7 bases between the germline ends. The CDR3 region has the DNA TGTGCCAGCAGTGAAGGACTGAGCTCCTACAATGAGCAGTTCTTC. Translation gives CASSEGLSSYNEQFF.

The chain has TRBV6-1 and TRBJ2-1; a weak D match, TRBD2 (6 bases). The germline V and J ends were trimmed by 3 bases and 4 bases, with 13 bases remaining between them. Germline V CDR1 and CDR2: MNHNS, SASEGT. This CDR3 spans 15 amino acids. CDR3 coding DNA: TGTGCCAGCAGTGATTCTAGCGCGGTATACAATGAGCAGTTCTTC. Its translation is CASSDSSAVYNEQFF.